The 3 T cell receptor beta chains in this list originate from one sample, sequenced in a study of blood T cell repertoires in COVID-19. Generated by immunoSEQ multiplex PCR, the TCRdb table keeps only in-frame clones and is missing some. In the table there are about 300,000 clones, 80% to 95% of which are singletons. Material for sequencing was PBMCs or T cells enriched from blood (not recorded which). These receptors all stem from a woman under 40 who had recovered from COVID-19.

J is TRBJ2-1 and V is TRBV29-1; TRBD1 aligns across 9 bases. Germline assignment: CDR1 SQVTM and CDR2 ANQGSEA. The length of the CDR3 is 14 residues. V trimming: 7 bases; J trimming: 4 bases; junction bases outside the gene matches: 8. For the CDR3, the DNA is TGCAGCGCCTCGGACAGGGGCCTTTACAATGAGCAGTTCTTC. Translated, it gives CSASDRGLYNEQFF.

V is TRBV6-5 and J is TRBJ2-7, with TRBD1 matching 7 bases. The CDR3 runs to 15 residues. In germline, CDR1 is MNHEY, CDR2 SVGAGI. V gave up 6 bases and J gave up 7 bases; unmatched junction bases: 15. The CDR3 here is CASSGTDQASKEQYF. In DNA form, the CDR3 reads TGTGCCAGCAGCGGGACAGACCAGGCCTCAAAGGAGCAGTACTTC.

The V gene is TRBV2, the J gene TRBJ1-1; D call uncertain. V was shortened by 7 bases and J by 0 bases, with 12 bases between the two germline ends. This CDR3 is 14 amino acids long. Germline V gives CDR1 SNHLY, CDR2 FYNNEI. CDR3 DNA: TGTGCCAGCAAGAATATCGGGGTGAACACTGAAGCTTTCTTT. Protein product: CASKNIGVNTEAFF.